The text below deals with one T cell receptor beta chain. Its cognate antigen is unknown. Other DNA sequences of this sample code for an identical CDR3. The record originates from a study of CD8+ T cells in alopecia areata. Study-wide results and limits: Normal scalp had lower clonality than lesional scalp, with alopecia totalis/universalis lesions showing this most strongly.

The investigators collected lesional scalp punch biopsies and peripheral blood from alopecia areata patients. PBMCs provided sorted CD4+ and CD8+ T cells. Extracted RNA was reverse transcribed into cDNA, the sequencing template. Only in-frame clones appear in the TCRdb table, and some are missing; sequencing was by immunoSEQ multiplex PCR. The profile shows 110,000 to 150,000 clones, approximately 51% of them singletons. CDR1 and CDR2 (germline): SGHRS, YFSETQ. Trimming cost V 4 bases and J 2 bases; bases outside gene matches: 4. This CDR3 has 15 residues. The material was CD4+ T cells sorted from blood, obtained at week 0. The TCR originated in a human donor with alopecia areata. The chain employs TRBV5-1 and TRBJ2-2; 8 positions agree with TRBD2. The CDR3, as DNA: TGCGCCAGCAGCCTAAGCGGGAGAAACACCGGGGAGCTGTTTTTT. Translated, it gives CASSLSGRNTGELFF.